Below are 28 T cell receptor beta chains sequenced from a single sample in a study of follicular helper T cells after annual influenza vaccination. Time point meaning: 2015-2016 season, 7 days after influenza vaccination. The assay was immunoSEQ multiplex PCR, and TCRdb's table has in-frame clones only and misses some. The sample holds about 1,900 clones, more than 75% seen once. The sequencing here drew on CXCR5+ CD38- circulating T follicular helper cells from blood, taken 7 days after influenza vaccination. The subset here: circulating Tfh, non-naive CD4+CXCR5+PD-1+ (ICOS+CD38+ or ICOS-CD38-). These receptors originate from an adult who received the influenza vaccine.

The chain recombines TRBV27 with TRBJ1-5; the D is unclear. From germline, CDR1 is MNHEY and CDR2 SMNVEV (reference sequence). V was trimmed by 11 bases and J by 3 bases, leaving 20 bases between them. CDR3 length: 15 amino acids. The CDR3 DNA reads TGTGCCGCCGGCCTTAGGACGGAAAACAATCAGCCCCAGCATTTT. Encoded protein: CAAGLRTENNQPQHF.

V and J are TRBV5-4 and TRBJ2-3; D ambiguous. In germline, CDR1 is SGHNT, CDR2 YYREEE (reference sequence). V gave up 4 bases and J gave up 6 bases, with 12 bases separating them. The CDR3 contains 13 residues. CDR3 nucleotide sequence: TGTGCCAGCAGCGCGAGGTCGTATGATACGCAGTATTTT. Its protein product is CASSARSYDTQYF.

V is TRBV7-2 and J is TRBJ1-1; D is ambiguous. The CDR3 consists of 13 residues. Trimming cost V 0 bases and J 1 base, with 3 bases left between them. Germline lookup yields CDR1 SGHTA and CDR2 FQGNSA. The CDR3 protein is CASSLAGNTEAFF. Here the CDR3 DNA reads TGTGCCAGCAGCTTAGCAGGGAACACTGAAGCTTTCTTT. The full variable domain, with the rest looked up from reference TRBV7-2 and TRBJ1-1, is GAGVSQSPSNKVTEKGKDVELRCDPISGHTALYWYRQSLGQGLEFLIYFQGNSAPDKSGLPSDRFSAERTGGSVSTLTIQRTQQEDSAVYLCASSLAGNTEAFFGQGTRLTVV.

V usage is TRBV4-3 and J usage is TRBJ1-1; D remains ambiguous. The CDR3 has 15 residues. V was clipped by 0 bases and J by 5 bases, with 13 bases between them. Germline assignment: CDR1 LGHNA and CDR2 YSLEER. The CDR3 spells CASSQDGVLRTEAFF. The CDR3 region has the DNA TGCGCCAGCAGCCAAGATGGGGTTCTGCGGACTGAAGCTTTCTTT.

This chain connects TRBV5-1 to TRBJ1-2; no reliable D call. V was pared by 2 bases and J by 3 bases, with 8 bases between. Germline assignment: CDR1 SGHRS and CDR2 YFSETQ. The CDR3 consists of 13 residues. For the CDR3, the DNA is TGCGCCAGCAGCTTAGGAGCGTACTATGGCTACACCTTC. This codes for CASSLGAYYGYTF.

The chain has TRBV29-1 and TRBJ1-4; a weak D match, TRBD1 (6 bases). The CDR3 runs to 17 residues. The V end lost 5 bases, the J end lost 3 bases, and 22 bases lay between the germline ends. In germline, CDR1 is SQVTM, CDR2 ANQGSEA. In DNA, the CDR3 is TGCAGCGTTCGTCAGGGGCTGGAACCGGGGGCTAATGAAAAACTGTTTTTT. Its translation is CSVRQGLEPGANEKLFF.

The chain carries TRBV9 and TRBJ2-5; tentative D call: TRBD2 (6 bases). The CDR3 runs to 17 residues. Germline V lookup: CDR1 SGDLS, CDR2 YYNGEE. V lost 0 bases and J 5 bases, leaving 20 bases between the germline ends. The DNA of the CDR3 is TGTGCCAGCAGCGTAGGGTTGCGGCCCTCGGGAGAGGAGACCCAGTACTTC. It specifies CASSVGLRPSGEETQYF. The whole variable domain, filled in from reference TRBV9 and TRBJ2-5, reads DSGVTQTPKHLITATGQRVTLRCSPRSGDLSVYWYQQSLDQGLQFLIQYYNGEERAKGNILERFSAQQFPDLHSELNLSSLELGDSALYFCASSVGLRPSGEETQYFGPGTRLLVL.

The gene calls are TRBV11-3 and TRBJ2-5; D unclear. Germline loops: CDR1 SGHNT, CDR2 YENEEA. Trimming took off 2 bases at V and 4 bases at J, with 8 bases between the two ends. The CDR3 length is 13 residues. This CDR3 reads CASSLYARETQYF. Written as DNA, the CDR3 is TGTGCCAGCAGCTTATATGCGCGAGAGACCCAGTACTTC.

The CDR3 region is CASNRAGESGNTIYF. The CDR3 bases are TGTGCCAGCAATCGAGCAGGAGAGTCTGGAAACACCATATATTTT. The chain combines TRBV6-5 with TRBJ1-3; D gene ambiguous. The CDR3 loop spans 15 amino acids. V lost 7 bases and J 1 base, leaving 14 bases between the germline ends. Germline values: CDR1 MNHEY, CDR2 SVGAGI.

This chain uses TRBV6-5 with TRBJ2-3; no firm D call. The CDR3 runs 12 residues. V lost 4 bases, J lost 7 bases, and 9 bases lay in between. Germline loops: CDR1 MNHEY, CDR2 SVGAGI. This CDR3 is CASSSGGNTQYF. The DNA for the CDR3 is TGTGCCAGCAGTTCGGGCGGAAATACGCAGTATTTT.

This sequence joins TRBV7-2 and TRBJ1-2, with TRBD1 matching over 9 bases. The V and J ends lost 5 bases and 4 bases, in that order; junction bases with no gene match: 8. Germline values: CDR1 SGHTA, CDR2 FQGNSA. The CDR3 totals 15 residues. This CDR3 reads CASSPRAGQGYGYTF. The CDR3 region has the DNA TGTGCCAGCAGCCCGCGGGCGGGACAGGGCTATGGCTACACCTTC.

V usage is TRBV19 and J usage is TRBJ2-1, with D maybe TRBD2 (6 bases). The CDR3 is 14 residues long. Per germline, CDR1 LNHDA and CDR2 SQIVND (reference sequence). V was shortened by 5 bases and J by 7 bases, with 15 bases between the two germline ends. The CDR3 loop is CASSERRGSNEQFF. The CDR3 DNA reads TGTGCCAGTAGTGAACGACGGGGGAGTAATGAGCAGTTCTTC.

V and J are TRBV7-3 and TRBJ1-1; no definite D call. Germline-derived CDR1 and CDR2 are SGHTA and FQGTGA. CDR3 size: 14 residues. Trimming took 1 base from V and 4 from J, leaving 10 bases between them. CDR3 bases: TGTGCCAGCAGCTTAATGGGAGTTGGCACTGAAGCTTTCTTT. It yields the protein CASSLMGVGTEAFF.

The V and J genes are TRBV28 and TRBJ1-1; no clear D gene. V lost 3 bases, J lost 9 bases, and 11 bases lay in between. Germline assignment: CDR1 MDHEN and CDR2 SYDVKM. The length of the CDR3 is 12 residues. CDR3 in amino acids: CASSFGSLKAFF. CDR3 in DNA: TGTGCCAGCAGTTTCGGATCACTCAAAGCTTTCTTT.

CDR3 nucleotide sequence: TGTGCCAGCCGACAGGGGGTAAATGAAAAACTGTTTTTT. This gives the protein CASRQGVNEKLFF. V gene TRBV18 combines with J gene TRBJ1-4, with 9 bases that match TRBD1. V lost 8 bases, J lost 5 bases, and 3 bases stayed unmatched. This CDR3 is 13 amino acids long. Germline V CDR1 and CDR2: KGHSH, LQKENI.

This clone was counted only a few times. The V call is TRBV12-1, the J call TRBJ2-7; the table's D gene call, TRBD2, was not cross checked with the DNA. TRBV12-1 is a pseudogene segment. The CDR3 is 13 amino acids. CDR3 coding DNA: TGTGCCAGCAGTAAGGAGTCGGCCTACGAGCAGTACTTC. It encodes CASSKESAYEQYF.

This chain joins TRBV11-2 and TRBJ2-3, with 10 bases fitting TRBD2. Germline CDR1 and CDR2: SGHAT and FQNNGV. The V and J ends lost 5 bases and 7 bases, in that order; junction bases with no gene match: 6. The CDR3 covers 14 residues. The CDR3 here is CASSQSSGGYTQYF. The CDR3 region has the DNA TGTGCCAGCAGCCAAAGTAGCGGGGGGTATACGCAGTATTTT.

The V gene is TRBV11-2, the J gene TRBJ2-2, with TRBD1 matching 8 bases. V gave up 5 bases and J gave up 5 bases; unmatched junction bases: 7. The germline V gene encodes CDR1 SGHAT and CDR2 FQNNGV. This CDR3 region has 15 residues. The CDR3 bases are TGTGCCAGCAGCCCCCGACGACAGGGGACCGGGGAGCTGTTTTTT. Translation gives CASSPRRQGTGELFF.

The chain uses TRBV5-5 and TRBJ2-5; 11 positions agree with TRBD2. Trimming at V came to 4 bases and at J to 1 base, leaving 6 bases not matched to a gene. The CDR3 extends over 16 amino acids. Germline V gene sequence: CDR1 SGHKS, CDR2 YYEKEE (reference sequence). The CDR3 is CASSPTSGGPQETQYF. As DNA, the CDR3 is TGTGCCAGCAGCCCTACTAGCGGGGGACCCCAAGAGACCCAGTACTTC.

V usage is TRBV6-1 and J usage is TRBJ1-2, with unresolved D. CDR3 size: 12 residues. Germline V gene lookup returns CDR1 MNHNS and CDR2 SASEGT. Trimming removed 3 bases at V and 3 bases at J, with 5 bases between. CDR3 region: CASSDRHYGYTF. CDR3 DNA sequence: TGTGCCAGCAGTGACAGGCACTATGGCTACACCTTC.

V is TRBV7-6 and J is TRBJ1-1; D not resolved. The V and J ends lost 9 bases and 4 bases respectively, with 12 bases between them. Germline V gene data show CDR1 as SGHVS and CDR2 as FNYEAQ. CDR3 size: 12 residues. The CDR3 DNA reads TGTGCCAGTCGCGGGGATGCCACTGAAGCTTTCTTT. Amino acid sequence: CASRGDATEAFF.

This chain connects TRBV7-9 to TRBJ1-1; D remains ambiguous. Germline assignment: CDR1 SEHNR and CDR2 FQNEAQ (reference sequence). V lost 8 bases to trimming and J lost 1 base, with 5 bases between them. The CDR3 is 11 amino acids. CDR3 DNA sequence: TGTGCCAGCGGGAGGAACACTGAAGCTTTCTTT. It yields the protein CASGRNTEAFF.

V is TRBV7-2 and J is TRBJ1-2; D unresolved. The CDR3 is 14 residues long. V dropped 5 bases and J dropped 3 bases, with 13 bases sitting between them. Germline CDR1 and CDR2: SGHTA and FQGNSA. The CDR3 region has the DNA TGTGCCAGCAGCGGGCGCCGGAAGGACTATGGCTACACCTTC. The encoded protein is CASSGRRKDYGYTF.

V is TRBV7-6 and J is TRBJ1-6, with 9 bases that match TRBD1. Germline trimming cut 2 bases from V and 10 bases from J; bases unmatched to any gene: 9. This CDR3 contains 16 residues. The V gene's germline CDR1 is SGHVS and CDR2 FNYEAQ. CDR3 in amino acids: CASSLKSGTGLSPLHF. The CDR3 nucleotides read TGTGCCAGCAGCTTAAAGTCGGGGACAGGGTTATCACCCCTCCACTTT.

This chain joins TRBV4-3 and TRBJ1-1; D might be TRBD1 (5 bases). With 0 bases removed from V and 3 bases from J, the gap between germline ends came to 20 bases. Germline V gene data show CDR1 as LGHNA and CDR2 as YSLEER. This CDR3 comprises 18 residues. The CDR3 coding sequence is TGCGCCAGCAGCCAAGATTTTGGGACGGGGGATTGGTACACTGAAGCTTTCTTT. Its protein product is CASSQDFGTGDWYTEAFF.

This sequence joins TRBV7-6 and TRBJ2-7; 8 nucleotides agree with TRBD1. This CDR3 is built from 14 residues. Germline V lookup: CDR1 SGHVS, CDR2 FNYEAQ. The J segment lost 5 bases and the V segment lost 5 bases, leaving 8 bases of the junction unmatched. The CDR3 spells CASSPQDRGHEQYF. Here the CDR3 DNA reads TGTGCCAGCAGCCCACAAGACAGGGGCCACGAGCAGTACTTC.

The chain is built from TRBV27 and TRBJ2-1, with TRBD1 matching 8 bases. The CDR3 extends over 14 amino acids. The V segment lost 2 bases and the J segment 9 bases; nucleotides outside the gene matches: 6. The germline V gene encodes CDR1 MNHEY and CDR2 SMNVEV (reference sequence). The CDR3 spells CASSLQGARGEQFF. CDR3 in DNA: TGTGCCAGCAGTTTACAGGGGGCGCGAGGTGAGCAGTTCTTC.

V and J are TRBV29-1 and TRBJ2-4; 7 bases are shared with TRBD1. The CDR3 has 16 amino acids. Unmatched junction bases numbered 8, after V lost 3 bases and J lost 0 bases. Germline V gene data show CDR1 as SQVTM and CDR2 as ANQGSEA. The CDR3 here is CSVETQGILAKNIQYF. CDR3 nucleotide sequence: TGCAGCGTTGAGACACAGGGGATTCTAGCCAAAAACATTCAGTACTTC.